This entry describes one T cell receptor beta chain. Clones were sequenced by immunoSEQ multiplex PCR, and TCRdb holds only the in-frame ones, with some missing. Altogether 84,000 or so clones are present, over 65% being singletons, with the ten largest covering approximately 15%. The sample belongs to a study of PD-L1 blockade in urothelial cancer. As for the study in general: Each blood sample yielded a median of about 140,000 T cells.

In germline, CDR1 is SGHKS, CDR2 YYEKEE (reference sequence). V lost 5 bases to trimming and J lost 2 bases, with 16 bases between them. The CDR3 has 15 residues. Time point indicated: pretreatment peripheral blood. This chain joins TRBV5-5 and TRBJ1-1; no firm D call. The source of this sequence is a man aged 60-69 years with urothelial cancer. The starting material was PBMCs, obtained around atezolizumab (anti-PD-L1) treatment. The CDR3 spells CASRSRVADNTEAFF. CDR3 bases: TGTGCCAGCAGGAGCCGGGTGGCGGATAACACTGAAGCTTTCTTT. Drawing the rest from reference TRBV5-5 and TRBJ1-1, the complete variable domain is DAGVTQSPTHLIKTRGQQVTLRCSPISGHKSVSWYQQVLGQGPQFIFQYYEKEERGRGNFPDRFSARQFPNYSSELNVNALLLGDSALYLCASRSRVADNTEAFFGQGTRLTVV.